The source of this T cell receptor (beta chain) is a study of blood T cell repertoires in COVID-19. Study-wide background: Samples representing acute and convalescent COVID-19 were sourced from the United States, Italy and Spain. PBMCs, B-cell-depleted T cells, or T cells provided the cDNA or gDNA that made up the material.

Germline V gene sequence: CDR1 LGHNA, CDR2 YNFKEQ. V lost 4 bases and J lost 1; bases outside the gene matches: 9. The CDR3 spans 16 residues. Per the study methods: For nucleated cells, counts were estimated from reference gene primer amplification. Produced via immunoSEQ multiplex PCR; TCRdb's table is partial and in-frame only. V, J and clone size reflect that table, while D and trimming were determined from the DNA. The sample has fewer than 350,000 clones; around nine tenths are singletons. Sequenced sample: peripheral blood. The chain carries TRBV4-2 and TRBJ1-1, with TRBD1 matching over 7 bases. The clonotype originates from a man between 40 and 49 years old with acute or convalescent COVID-19. This CDR3 reads CASSPSNRGKNTEAFF. Here the CDR3 DNA reads TGTGCCAGCAGCCCCTCGAACAGGGGCAAGAACACTGAAGCTTTCTTT.